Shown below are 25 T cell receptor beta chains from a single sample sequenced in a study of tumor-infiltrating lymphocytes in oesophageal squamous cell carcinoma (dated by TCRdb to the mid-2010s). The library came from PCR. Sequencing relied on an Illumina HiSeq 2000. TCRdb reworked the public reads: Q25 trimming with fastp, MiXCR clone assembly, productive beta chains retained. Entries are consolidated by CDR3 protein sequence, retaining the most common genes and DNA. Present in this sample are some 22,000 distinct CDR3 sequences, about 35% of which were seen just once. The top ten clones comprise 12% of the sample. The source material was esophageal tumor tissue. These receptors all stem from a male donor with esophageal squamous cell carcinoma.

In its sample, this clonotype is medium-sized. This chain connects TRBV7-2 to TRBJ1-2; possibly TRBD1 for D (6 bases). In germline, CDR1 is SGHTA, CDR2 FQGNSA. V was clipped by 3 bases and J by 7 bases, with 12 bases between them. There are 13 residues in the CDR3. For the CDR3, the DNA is TGTGCCAGCAGCTTCCAGGGGTCGGGTGGCTACACCTTC. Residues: CASSFQGSGGYTF.

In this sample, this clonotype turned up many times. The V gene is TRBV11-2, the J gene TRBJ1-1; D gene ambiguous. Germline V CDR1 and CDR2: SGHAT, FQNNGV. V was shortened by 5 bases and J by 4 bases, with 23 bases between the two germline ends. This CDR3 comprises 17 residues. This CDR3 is CASSPYGAQGSGTEAFF. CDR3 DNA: TGTGCCAGCAGCCCTTATGGAGCCCAAGGGTCAGGCACTGAAGCTTTCTTT.

The CDR3 spells CASSFGTLLDYGYTF. CDR3 coding DNA: TGTGCCAGCAGCTTCGGGACCCTTCTAGACTATGGCTACACCTTC. The J gene is TRBJ1-2, the V gene TRBV7-8, with a weak D call TRBD1 (5 bases). Looked up from germline, CDR1 is SGHVS and CDR2 is FQNEAQ. The V end lost 3 bases, the J end lost 3 bases, and 14 bases lay between the germline ends. This CDR3 comprises 15 residues.

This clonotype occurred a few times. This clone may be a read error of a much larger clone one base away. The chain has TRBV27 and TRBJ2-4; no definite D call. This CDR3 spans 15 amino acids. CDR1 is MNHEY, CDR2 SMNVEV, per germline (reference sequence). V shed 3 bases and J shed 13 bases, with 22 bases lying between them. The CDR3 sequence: CASSLRGVGLDEQYF. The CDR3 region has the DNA TGTGCCAGCAGTTTGAGAGGAGTCGGCCTTGATGAGCAGTACTTC.

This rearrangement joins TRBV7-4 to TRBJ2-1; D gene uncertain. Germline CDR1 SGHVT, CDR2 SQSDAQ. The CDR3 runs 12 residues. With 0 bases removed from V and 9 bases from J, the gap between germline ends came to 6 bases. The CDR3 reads CASSLAWGEQFF. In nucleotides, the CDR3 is TGTGCCAGCAGCTTAGCGTGGGGTGAGCAGTTCTTC. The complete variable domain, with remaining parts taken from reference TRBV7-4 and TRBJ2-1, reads GAGVSQSPRYKVAKRGRDVALRCDSISGHVTLYWYRQTLGQGSEVLTYSQSDAQRDKSGRPSGRFSAERPERSVSTLKIQRTEQGDSAVYLCASSLAWGEQFFGPGTRLTVL.

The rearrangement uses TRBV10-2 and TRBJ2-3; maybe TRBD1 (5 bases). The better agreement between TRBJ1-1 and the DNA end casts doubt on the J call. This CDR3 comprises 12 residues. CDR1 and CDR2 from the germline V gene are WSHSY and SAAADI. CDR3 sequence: CASSGSGGEAFF. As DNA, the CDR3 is TGCGCCAGCAGCGGTTCTGGGGGTGAAGCTTTCTTT.

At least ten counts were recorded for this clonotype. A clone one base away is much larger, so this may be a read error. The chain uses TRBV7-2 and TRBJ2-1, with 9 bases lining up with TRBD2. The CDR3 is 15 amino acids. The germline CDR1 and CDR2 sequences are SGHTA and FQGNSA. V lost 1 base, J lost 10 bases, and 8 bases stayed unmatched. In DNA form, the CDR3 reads TGTGCCAGCAGCTTAGGAGGGACTAGCTCTCGGGAGCAGTTCTTC. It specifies CASSLGGTSSREQFF.

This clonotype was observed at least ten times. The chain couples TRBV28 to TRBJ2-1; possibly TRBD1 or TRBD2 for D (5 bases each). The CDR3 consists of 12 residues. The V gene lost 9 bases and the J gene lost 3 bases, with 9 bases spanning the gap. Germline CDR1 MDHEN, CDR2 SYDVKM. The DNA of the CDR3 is TGTGCCAGTGGGGACCTCTACAATGAGCAGTTCTTC. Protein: CASGDLYNEQFF.

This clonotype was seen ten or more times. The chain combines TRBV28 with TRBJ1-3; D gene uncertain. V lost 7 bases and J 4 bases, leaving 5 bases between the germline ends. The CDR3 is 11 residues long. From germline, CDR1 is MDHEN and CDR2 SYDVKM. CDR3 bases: TGTGCCAGCAATAACGGAAACACCATATATTTT. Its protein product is CASNNGNTIYF.

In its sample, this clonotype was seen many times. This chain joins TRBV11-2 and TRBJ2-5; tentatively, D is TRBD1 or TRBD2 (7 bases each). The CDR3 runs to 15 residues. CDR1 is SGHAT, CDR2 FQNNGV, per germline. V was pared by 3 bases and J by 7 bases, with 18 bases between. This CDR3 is CASSFAQGGVGTQYF. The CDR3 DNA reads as TGTGCCAGCAGCTTCGCCCAGGGGGGGGTGGGGACCCAGTACTTC. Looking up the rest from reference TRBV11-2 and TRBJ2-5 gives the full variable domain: EAGVAQSPRYKIIEKRQSVAFWCNPISGHATLYWYQQILGQGPKLLIQFQNNGVVDDSQLPKDRFSAERLKGVDSTLKIQPAKLEDSAVYLCASSFAQGGVGTQYFGPGTRLLVL.

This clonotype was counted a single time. CDR3 loop: CASSLASGNQETQYF. DNA of the CDR3: TGTGCCAGCAGCTTAGCTTCCGGGAACCAAGAGACCCAGTACTTC. J is TRBJ2-1 and V is TRBV7-3, with a possible D match to TRBD2 (5 bases). The DNA end is a closer match to TRBJ2-5, so the J assignment may be wrong. The CDR3 runs 15 residues. The germline V gene has CDR1 SGHTA and CDR2 FQGTGA.

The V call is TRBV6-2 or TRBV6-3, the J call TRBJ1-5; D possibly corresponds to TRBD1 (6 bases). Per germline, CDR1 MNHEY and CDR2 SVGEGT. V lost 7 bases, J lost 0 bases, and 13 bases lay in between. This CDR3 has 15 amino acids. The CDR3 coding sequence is TGTGCCAGCACCCTGGACAGCTATAGCAATCAGCCCCAGCATTTT. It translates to CASTLDSYSNQPQHF.

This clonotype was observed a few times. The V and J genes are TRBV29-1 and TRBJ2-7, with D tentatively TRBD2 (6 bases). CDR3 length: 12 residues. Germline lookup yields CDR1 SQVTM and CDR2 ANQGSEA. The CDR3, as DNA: TGCGGATGTAATAGCGGCTCTTCCCAGCAGTACTTC. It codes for CGCNSGSSQQYF.

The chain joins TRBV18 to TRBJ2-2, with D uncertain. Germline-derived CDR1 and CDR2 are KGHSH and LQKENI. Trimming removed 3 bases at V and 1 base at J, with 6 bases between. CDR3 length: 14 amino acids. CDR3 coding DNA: TGTGCCAGCTCACCGCAGGAGAACACCGGGGAGCTGTTTTTT. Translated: CASSPQENTGELFF.

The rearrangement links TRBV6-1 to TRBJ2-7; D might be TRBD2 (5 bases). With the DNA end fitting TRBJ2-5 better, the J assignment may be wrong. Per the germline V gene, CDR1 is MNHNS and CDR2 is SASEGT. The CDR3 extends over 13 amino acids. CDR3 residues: CASTTSGSGTQYF. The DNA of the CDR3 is TGTGCCAGCACCACATCGGGAAGCGGGACCCAGTACTTC.

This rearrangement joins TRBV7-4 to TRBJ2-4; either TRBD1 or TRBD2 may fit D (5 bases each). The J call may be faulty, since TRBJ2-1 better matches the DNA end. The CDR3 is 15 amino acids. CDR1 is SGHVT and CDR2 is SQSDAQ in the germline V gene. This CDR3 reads CASSLAIGTTNEQFF. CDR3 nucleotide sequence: TGTGCCAGCAGCTTAGCCATCGGGACGACGAATGAGCAGTTCTTC.

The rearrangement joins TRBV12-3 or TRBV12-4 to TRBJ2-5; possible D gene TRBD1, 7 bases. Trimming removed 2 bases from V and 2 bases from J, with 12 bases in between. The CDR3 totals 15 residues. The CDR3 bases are TGTGCCAGCAGTTTAACCTCAGGGGGGCAAGAGACCCAGTACTTC. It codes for CASSLTSGGQETQYF.

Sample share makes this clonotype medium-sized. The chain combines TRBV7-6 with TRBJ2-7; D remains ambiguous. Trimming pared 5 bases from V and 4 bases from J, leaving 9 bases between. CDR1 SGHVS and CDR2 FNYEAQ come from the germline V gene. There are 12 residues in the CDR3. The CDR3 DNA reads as TGTGCCAGCAGCACCTTCCGTTACGAGCAGTACTTC. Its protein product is CASSTFRYEQYF.

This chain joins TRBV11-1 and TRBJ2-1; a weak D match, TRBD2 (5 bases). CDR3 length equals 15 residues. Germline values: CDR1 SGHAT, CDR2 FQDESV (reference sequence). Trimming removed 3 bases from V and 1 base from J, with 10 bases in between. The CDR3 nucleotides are TGTGCCAGCAGCTTCGGGGTACTGTCCTACAATGAGCAGTTCTTC. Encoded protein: CASSFGVLSYNEQFF.

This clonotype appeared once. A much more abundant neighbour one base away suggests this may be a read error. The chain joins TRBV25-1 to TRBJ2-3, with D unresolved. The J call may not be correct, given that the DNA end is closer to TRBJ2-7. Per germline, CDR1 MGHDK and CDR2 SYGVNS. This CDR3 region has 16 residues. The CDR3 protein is CASSDLGSVSYNEQYF. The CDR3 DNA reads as TGTGCCAGCAGTGATCTCGGGTCAGTTTCTTACAATGAGCAGTACTTC.

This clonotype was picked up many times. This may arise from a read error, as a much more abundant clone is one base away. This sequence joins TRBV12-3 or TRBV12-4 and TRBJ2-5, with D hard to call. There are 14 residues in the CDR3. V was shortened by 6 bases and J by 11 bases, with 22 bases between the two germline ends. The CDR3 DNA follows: TGTGCCAGCAGCCGTGCCGCTTCATACAATGAGCAGTACTTC. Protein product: CASSRAASYNEQYF.

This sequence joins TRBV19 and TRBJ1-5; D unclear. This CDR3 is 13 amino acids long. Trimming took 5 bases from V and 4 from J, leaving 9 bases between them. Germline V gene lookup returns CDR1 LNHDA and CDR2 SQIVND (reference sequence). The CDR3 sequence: CASSLWENQPQHF. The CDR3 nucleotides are TGTGCCAGTAGTCTGTGGGAAAATCAGCCCCAGCATTTT.

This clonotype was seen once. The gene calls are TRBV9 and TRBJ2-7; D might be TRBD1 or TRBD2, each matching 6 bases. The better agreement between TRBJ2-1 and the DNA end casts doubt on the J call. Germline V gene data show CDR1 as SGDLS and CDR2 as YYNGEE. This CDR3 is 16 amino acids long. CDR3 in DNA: TGTGCCAGCAGCGTAGGAACGGGGGCAGGTTGGGATGAGCAGTTCTTC. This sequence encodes CASSVGTGAGWDEQFF.

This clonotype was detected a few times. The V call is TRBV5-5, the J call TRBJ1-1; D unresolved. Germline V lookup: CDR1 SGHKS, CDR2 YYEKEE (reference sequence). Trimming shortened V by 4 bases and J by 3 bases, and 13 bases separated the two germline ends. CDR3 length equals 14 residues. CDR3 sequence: CASSLRGAYTEAFF. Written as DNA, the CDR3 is TGTGCCAGCAGCCTTCGGGGTGCATACACTGAAGCTTTCTTT.

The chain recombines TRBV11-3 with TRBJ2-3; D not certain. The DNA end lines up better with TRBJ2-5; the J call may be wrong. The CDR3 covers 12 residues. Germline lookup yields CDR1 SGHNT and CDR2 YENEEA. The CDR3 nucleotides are TGTGCCAGCAGCTTTACCCGTGAGACCCAGTACTTC. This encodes CASSFTRETQYF.